What follows describes a single T cell receptor beta chain. The target antigen is unknown. V was pared by 4 bases and J by 5 bases, with 13 bases of the junction left unmatched. Germline loops: CDR1 MNHEY, CDR2 SMNVEV (reference sequence). The CDR3 sequence is 16 residues long. From CD4+ cells came CD45RA+ naive and CD45RA-negative memory subsets. The data were obtained in a study of shared clonotypes between healthy human individuals. In the study overall: The plates for each donor numbered three CD4 naive, three CD4 memory, two CD8 naive and one CD8 memory. Study results and limitations: What naive subsets generally showed was a larger estimated richness than memory subsets showed. Rarefaction showed that sequencing of sorted subsets was incomplete (despite large depth).

Profiled with immunoSEQ multiplex PCR; TCRdb holds only in-frame clones, not every one. The sample lists about 600,000 clones; about 96% were seen once. V usage is TRBV27 and J usage is TRBJ2-7, with 8 bases lining up with TRBD1. This sequence originates from a woman aged 30 to 39 in good health. The sequencing sample was made of naive CD4+ T cells sorted from blood. Subset given: CD45RA+ positively selected. The CDR3 sequence: CASSSAGADRGNEQYF. CDR3 DNA sequence: TGTGCCAGCAGTTCCGCAGGGGCCGACAGGGGAAACGAGCAGTACTTC.